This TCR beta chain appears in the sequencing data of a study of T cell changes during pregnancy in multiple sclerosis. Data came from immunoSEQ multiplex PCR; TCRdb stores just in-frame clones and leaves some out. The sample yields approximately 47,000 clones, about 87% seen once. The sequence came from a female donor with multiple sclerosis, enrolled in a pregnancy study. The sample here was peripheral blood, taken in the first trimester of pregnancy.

The CDR3 reads CASSFGLLVEGEQYF. The CDR3 DNA follows: TGTGCCAGCAGCTTCGGACTCCTCGTGGAGGGCGAGCAGTACTTC. This chain links TRBV11-2 with TRBJ2-7, with D maybe TRBD2 (6 bases). The CDR3 runs 15 residues. Germline loops: CDR1 SGHAT, CDR2 FQNNGV. The ends were cut back, 3 bases at V and 6 bases at J, with 18 bases in the middle.